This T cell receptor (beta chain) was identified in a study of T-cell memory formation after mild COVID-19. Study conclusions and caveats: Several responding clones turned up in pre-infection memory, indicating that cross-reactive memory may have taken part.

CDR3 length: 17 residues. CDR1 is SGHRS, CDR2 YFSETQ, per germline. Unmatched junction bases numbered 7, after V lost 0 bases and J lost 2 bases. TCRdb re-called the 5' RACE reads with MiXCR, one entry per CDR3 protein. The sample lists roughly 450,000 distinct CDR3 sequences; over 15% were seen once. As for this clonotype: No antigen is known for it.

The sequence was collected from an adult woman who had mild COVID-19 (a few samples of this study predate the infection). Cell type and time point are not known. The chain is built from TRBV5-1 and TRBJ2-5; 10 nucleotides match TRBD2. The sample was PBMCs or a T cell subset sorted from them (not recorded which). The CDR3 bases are TGCGCCAGCAGCTTGGTGGGAGCGGGAGGGCCACAAGAGACCCAGTACTTC. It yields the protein CASSLVGAGGPQETQYF.